This paragraph covers one T cell receptor (beta chain) sequence. The target antigen is unknown. Clones were sequenced by immunoSEQ multiplex PCR, and TCRdb holds only the in-frame ones, with some missing. The table records roughly 500,000 clones, 79% of them present only once. The CDR3 covers 11 residues. V shed 6 bases and J shed 6 bases, with 8 bases lying between them. Germline CDR1 and CDR2: SNHLY and FYNNEI. The sample comes from a study of shared clonotypes between healthy human individuals. Study-level results: The authors expected sequencing depth to affect clonotype sharing among donors.

Source material: PBMCs. The sequence came from a woman in her forties in good health. Some clones in this sample may be carry-over from other donors' samples. The rearrangement uses TRBV2 and TRBJ1-2, with no clear D. CDR3 sequence: CASSLRDGYTF. CDR3 DNA: TGTGCCAGCAGCCTGAGGGATGGCTACACCTTC.